Here is one TCR beta chain with its context. This clonotype was detected only a few times. Its antigen is still unknown. No quality values exist for individual bases; no much larger clone is one base distant. Via the germline V gene, CDR1 is SGHTA and CDR2 FQGTGA. The germline V end is reduced by 4 bases and the J end by 1 base; junction bases left unmatched: 15. The CDR3 sequence holds 18 residues, the cysteine and phenylalanine included. The retained sequence is limited to the CDR3, 54 bases, with the frame set at the first base. The sample belongs to a study of T-cell memory formation after mild COVID-19 (dated by TCRdb to about 2021). Study-wide context: TCR sequence clusters from the two donors were largely donor specific. In two donors, T-cell clones that expanded and contracted after mild COVID-19 were followed by sequencing TCRalpha and TCRbeta repertoires longitudinally. Two young, previously healthy adult volunteers, one female and one male, were included in the cohort.

Ficoll-Paque density gradient centrifugation was used to isolate PBMCs. Study-wide conclusions, independent of this receptor: The second-wave clones that peaked on day 37 were not confirmed to be SARS-CoV-2 specific. Balanced CD4/CD8 phenotypes were observed for clones contracting from day 15 to 85, whereas a bias towards CD4+ was observed for a second wave of clones expanding from day 15 to 37. Only two mild cases were covered in the study, and larger cohorts including severe cases with pre-infection samples were considered necessary. Contracting CD4+ clones appeared mostly in the CM and EM memory subsets, whereas CD8+ clones were enriched in EMRA. Some responding clones were detected in pre-infection memory, which suggested that pre-existing cross-reactive memory T cells had joined the SARS-CoV-2 response.

Sequencing used an Illumina NovaSeq 6000. TCRalpha and TCRbeta cDNA libraries were constructed by 5'RACE with constant-segment primers, with sample barcodes and unique molecular identifiers being introduced. RNA was extracted from every sample with Trizol reagent. Amplification of the libraries took two PCR steps, and the second step added a second sample barcode plus Illumina TruSeq adapters. Libraries were sequenced on an Illumina NovaSeq with 2 x 150 bp paired-end reads. In the paper's pipeline: The reads were demultiplexed and collapsed into UMI-guided consensus sequences using migec v1.2.7. With mixcr v2.1.11, UMI consensuses were aligned to TRA and TRB V and J templates and assembled into clonotypes. A clonotype was counted as expanded or contracted only when both edgeR and NoisET called the clonotype significant, with the noise models trained on biological replicates. For edgeR calls, a false discovery rate-adjusted p below 0.01 and a log2 fold-change threshold of 1 were applied. As an exploratory analysis of dynamics, PCA with hierarchical clustering was applied to max-normalized trajectories of the 1000 most abundant clonotypes. Separately sequenced CD4+ and CD8+ repertoires were used to assign a CD4 or CD8 phenotype to each responding clone. In TCRdb, the public reads were trimmed at Q25 with fastp and aligned with MiXCR, with productive beta chains retained. Under each unique CDR3 protein, matching rows form one entry showing the most common genes and DNA. For this entry, the V and J calls and clone size follow TCRdb and not the study's own pipeline. The sample table shows fewer than 250,000 distinct CDR3 sequences, and around 27% are seen once. About an eighth of the sample belongs to the ten largest clones.

The rearrangement joined TRBV7-3 to TRBJ1-2; 7 middle bases align to TRBD1. The TCR comes from an adult woman who had mild COVID-19 (a few samples of this study predate the infection). The sample titles of this study are shuffled in the database, so cell type and time point are left out; the donor was told from shared clones. The sequencing sample was made of PBMCs or a T cell subset sorted from them (not recorded which). The encoded CDR3 is CASSSGGQPRTFNYGYTF. The DNA reads as follows: TGTGCCAGCAGCTCTGGGGGACAGCCAAGAACCTTTAACTATGGCTACACCTTC.